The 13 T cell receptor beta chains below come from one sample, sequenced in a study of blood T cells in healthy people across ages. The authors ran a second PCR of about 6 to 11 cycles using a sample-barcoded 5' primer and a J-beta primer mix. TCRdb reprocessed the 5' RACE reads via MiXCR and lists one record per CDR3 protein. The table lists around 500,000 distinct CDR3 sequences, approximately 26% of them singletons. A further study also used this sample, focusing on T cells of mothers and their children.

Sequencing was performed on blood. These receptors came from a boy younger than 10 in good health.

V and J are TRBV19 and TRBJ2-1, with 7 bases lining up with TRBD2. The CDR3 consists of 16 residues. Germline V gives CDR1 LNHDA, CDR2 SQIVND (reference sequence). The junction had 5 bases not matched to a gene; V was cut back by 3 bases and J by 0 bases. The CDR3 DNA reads TGTGCCAGTAGTATGAGTGGCGGGAGCTCCTACAATGAGCAGTTCTTC. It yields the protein CASSMSGGSSYNEQFF.

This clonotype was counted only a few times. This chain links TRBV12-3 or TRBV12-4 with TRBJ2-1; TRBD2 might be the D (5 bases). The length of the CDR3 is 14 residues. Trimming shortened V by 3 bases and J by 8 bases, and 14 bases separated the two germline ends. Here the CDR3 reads CASSFFLEGDEQFF. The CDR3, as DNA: TGTGCCAGCAGTTTCTTTCTCGAGGGCGATGAGCAGTTCTTC.

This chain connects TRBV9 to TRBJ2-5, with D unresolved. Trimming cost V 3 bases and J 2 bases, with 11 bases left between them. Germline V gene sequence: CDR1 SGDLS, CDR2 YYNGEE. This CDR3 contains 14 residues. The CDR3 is CASSAHSLQETQYF. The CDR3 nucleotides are TGTGCCAGCAGCGCCCATAGCCTGCAAGAGACCCAGTACTTC.

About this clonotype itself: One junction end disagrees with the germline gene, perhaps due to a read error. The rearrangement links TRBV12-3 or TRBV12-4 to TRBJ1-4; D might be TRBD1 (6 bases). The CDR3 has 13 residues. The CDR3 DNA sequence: TGTGCCAGCAGTGGGACATCCAATGAAGAACTGTTTTTT. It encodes CASSGTSNEELFF.

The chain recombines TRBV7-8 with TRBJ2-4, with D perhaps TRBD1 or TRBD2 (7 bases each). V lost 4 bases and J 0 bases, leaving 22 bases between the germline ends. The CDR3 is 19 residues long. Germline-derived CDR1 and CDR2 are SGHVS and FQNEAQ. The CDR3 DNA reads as TGTGCCAGCAGCTCTAGCAGGGGGGGCTCTCCCAAAGCCAAAAACATTCAGTACTTC. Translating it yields CASSSSRGGSPKAKNIQYF.

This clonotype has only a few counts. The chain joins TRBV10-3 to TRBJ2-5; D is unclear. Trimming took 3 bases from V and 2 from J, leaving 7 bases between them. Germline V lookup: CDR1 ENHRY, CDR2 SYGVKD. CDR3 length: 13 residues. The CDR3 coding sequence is TGTGCCATCAGTGAAAGTCTTCAAGAGACCCAGTACTTC. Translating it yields CAISESLQETQYF.

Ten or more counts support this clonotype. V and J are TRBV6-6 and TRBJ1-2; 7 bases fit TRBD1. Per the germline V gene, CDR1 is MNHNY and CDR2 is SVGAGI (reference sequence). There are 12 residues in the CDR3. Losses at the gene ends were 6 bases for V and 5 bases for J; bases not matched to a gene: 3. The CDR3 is CASRPGGYGYTF. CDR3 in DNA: TGTGCCAGCAGGCCAGGGGGGTATGGCTACACCTTC.

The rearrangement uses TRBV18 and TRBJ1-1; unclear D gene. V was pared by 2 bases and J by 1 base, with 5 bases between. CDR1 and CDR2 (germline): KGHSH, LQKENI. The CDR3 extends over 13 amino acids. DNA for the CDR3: TGTGCCAGCTCACCATATGAGAACACTGAAGCTTTCTTT. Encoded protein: CASSPYENTEAFF.

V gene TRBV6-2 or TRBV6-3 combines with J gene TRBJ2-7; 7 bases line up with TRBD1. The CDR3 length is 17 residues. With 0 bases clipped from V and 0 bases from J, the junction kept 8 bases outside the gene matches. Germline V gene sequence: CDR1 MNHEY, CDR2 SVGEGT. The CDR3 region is CASSYSLAGTDSYEQYF. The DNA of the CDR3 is TGTGCCAGCAGTTACTCATTGGCCGGGACAGACTCCTACGAGCAGTACTTC.

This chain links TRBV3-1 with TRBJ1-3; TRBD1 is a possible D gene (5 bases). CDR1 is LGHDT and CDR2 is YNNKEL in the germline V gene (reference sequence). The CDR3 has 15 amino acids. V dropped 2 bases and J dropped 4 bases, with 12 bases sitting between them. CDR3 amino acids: CASSQLGEDGNTIYF. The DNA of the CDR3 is TGTGCCAGCAGCCAACTAGGGGAAGACGGAAACACCATATATTTT.

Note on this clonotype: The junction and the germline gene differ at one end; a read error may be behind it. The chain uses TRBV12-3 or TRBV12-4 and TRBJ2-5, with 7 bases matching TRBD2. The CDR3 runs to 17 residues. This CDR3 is CASSPLERGLFQETRYF. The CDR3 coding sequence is TGTGCCAGCAGTCCCCTCGAGCGGGGCCTTTTCCAAGAGACCCGGTACTTC.

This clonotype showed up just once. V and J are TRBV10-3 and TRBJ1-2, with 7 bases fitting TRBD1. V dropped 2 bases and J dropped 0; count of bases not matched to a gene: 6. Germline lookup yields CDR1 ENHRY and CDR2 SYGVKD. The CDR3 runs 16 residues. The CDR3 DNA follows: TGTGCCATCAGTGAGAATCAGGGGGTAGCTAACTATGGCTACACCTTC. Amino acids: CAISENQGVANYGYTF.

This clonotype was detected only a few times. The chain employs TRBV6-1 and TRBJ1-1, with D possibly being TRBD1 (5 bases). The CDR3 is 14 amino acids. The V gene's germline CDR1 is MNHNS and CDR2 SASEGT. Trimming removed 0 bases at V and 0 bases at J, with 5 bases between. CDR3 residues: CASSEAGVNTEAFF. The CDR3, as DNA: TGTGCCAGCAGTGAAGCGGGGGTGAACACTGAAGCTTTCTTT.